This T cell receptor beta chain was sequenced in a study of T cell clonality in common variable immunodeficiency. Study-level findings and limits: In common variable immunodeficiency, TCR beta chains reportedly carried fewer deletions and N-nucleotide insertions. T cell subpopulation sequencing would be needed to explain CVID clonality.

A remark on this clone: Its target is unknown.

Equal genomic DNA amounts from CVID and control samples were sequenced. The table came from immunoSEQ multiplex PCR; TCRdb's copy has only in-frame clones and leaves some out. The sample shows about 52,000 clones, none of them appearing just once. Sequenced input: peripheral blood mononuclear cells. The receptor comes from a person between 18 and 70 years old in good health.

Incomplete CDR3 DNA: TGCGCCAGCAGTGAGCCGGGACAGGAGAATGAAAAA. Protein sequence: CASSEPGQENEK. The entire CDR3 is CASSEPGQENEKLFF. The genes are TRBV10-2 and TRBJ1-4; 8 bases align to TRBD1. The sequence runs out 3 residues before the end of the CDR3; the remainder is reconstructed from the germline J gene. V shed 2 bases, J shed 5 bases, and the junction held 4 bases outside the gene matches. The length of the CDR3 is 15 residues. The germline CDR1 and CDR2 sequences are WSHSY and SAAADI.